The following is a TCR beta chain sequence with its context. PCR was performed using 60 Vbeta and 13 Jbeta primers. Assay: immunoSEQ multiplex PCR; the TCRdb copy retains only in-frame clones and omits some. Of 150,000 to 200,000 clones listed, over 65% are singletons. This sample was included in a study of cytomegalovirus exposure and HLA in healthy donors. V lost 2 bases to trimming and J lost 3 bases, with 14 bases between them. From germline, CDR1 is MNHNS and CDR2 SASEGT. The CDR3 has 15 amino acids. This receptor was taken from a woman between 40 and 50 years old in good health and CMV-seropositive. Sequenced material: PBMCs. The chain is built from TRBV6-1 and TRBJ2-7, with a tentative D call TRBD2 (5 bases). This chain's CDR3 is CASSEIPGRDYEQYF. The CDR3 region has the DNA TGTGCCAGCAGTGAAATTCCAGGCCGGGACTACGAGCAGTACTTC.